This entry lists 27 T cell receptor beta chains sequenced from one sample in a study of early T cells in non-severe SARS-CoV-2 infection. TCRdb independently ran MiXCR on the 5' RACE reads; one entry per CDR3 protein. The sample yields around 86,000 distinct CDR3 sequences, 14% to 15% seen once. Specimen: whole blood. The receptor set was obtained from an adult who was a healthcare worker with PCR-confirmed SARS-CoV-2 infection or an uninfected control (not recorded which).

The V and J genes are TRBV3-1 and TRBJ1-6; 7 bases match TRBD1. The CDR3 totals 17 residues. CDR1 and CDR2 from the germline V gene are LGHDT and YNNKEL (reference sequence). The V segment lost 1 base and the J segment 4 bases; nucleotides outside the gene matches: 7. The CDR3 nucleotides read TGTGCCAGCAGCCAAGGGGGGGCACAGGGGTATAATTCACCCCTCCACTTT. Amino acid sequence: CASSQGGAQGYNSPLHF.

The sample holds a few counts of this clonotype. The chain carries TRBV7-9 and TRBJ2-3; D is ambiguous. Trimming pared 5 bases from V and 6 bases from J, leaving 24 bases between. The CDR3 extends over 17 amino acids. CDR1 is SEHNR and CDR2 is FQNEAQ in the germline V gene (reference sequence). The CDR3 region is CASSRNPGRKASDTQYF. CDR3 sequence (DNA): TGTGCCAGCAGCAGGAACCCCGGTAGAAAAGCGTCGGATACGCAGTATTTT.

The chain couples TRBV9 to TRBJ1-1, with D uncertain. The CDR3 spans 13 residues. V lost 0 bases to trimming and J lost 2 bases, with 5 bases between them. CDR1 and CDR2 (germline): SGDLS, YYNGEE. The CDR3 nucleotides are TGTGCCAGCAGCGTAGACCAAAACACTGAAGCTTTCTTT. It encodes CASSVDQNTEAFF. The variable domain in full, with the rest retrieved from reference TRBV9 and TRBJ1-1, is DSGVTQTPKHLITATGQRVTLRCSPRSGDLSVYWYQQSLDQGLQFLIQYYNGEERAKGNILERFSAQQFPDLHSELNLSSLELGDSALYFCASSVDQNTEAFFGQGTRLTVV.

The table lists this clonotype with a few counts. The chain combines TRBV6-1 with TRBJ1-4; D remains unclear. Trimming left V 8 bases short and J 5 bases short, with 12 bases between. CDR3 size: 13 residues. CDR1 MNHNS and CDR2 SASEGT come from the germline V gene. As DNA, the CDR3 is TGTGCCAGCGAAACAAACCAGAATGAAAAACTGTTTTTT. It codes for CASETNQNEKLFF.

The table lists this clonotype with a few counts. The rearrangement joins TRBV5-4 to TRBJ2-3; 9 bases map to TRBD2. The length of the CDR3 is 17 residues. Germline CDR1 is SGHNT and CDR2 is YYREEE (reference sequence). The V and J ends lost 4 bases and 5 bases, in that order; junction bases with no gene match: 14. CDR3 nucleotides: TGTGCCAGCAGCCAGGGGTCCCTTAGCGGGGGTCGAGATACGCAGTATTTT. Its translation is CASSQGSLSGGRDTQYF.

In its sample, this clonotype was seen many times. This sequence joins TRBV6-1 and TRBJ2-5; no reliable D call. Between the trimmed V and J ends, which lost 7 bases and 2 bases, there was a span of 23 bases. This CDR3 contains 17 residues. Germline loops: CDR1 MNHNS, CDR2 SASEGT. DNA for the CDR3: TGTGCCAGCATGGAATTCCCTACCCACTTCTTTCAAGAGACCCAGTACTTC. Protein sequence: CASMEFPTHFFQETQYF.

The chain has TRBV10-2 and TRBJ2-2; D might be TRBD2 (6 bases). Trimming left V 4 bases short and J 6 bases short, with 12 bases between. There are 14 residues in the CDR3. Germline V gene data show CDR1 as WSHSY and CDR2 as SAAADI. CDR3 in amino acids: CASSVGGRPGELFF. CDR3 nucleotides: TGCGCCAGCAGTGTAGGAGGGAGGCCCGGGGAGCTGTTTTTT.

This clonotype has ten or more counts. The chain joins TRBV28 to TRBJ1-5; 7 nucleotides match TRBD1. The V segment lost 1 base and the J segment 5 bases; nucleotides outside the gene matches: 17. CDR3 length: 19 amino acids. The germline V gene encodes CDR1 MDHEN and CDR2 SYDVKM. CDR3 DNA: TGTGCCAGCAGTTTATCAACCGGTCTTGGGTCAACAGGGGATCAGCCCCAGCATTTT. Protein product: CASSLSTGLGSTGDQPQHF.

This clonotype was observed at least ten times. The chain couples TRBV7-2 to TRBJ2-5; D is possibly TRBD2 (6 bases). This CDR3 region has 18 residues. CDR1 is SGHTA, CDR2 FQGNSA, per germline. V lost 2 bases, J lost 7 bases, and 26 bases lay in between. The CDR3 region is CASSLRAGSITRSGTQYF. The DNA of the CDR3 is TGTGCCAGCAGCTTACGGGCGGGGAGTATTACAAGAAGTGGGACCCAGTACTTC.

This clonotype has only a few counts. V gene TRBV12-3 or TRBV12-4 combines with J gene TRBJ2-5; D unresolved. Trimming took 5 bases from V and 2 from J, leaving 12 bases between them. The CDR3 sequence is 14 residues long. CDR3 nucleotides: TGTGCCAGCAGTCTAGAGTGGCAGCAAGAGACCCAGTACTTC. Amino acids: CASSLEWQQETQYF.

This clonotype has a count of ten or more. This rearrangement joins TRBV6-2 or TRBV6-3 to TRBJ2-3; tentatively, D is TRBD1 or TRBD2 (5 bases each). The CDR3 length is 12 residues. CDR1 and CDR2 (germline): MNHEY, SVGEGT. Trimming took 8 bases from V and 2 from J, leaving 8 bases between them. Written as DNA, the CDR3 is TGTGCCAGCGGGGGAGACACAGATACGCAGTATTTT. It encodes CASGGDTDTQYF.

The sample holds a few counts of this clonotype. The rearrangement links TRBV3-1 to TRBJ1-6, with D possibly TRBD1 on 5 matching bases. The CDR3 covers 17 residues. The ends were cut back, 4 bases at V and 0 bases at J, with 13 bases in the middle. CDR1 and CDR2 from the germline V gene are LGHDT and YNNKEL (reference sequence). The CDR3 nucleotides read TGTGCCAGCAGCCGTGGGACCCCAAGCTCCTATAATTCACCCCTCCACTTT. It specifies CASSRGTPSSYNSPLHF.

There are many counts of this clonotype. The chain links TRBV20-1 to TRBJ2-1; tentative D call: TRBD2 (6 bases). V was trimmed by 2 bases and J by 8 bases, leaving 7 bases between them. The CDR3 runs to 11 residues. The germline CDR1 and CDR2 sequences are DFQATT and SNEGSKA (reference sequence). CDR3 DNA sequence: TGCAGTGCTAGAAGCGGGCATGAGCAGTTCTTC. Translated, it gives CSARSGHEQFF.

The chain joins TRBV29-1 to TRBJ1-1; the D is unclear. Germline V gene data show CDR1 as SQVTM and CDR2 as ANQGSEA. The V end was cut by 0 bases, the J end by 3 bases, with 5 bases between. There are 12 residues in the CDR3. CDR3 coding DNA: TGCAGCGTTGAAGATCTGTACACTGAAGCTTTCTTT. It translates to CSVEDLYTEAFF.

This clonotype was seen only a few times. The chain carries TRBV14 and TRBJ2-7; no firm D call. The CDR3 extends over 16 amino acids. CDR1 is SGHDN, CDR2 FVKESK, per germline. Trimming pared 5 bases from V and 3 bases from J, leaving 20 bases between. In DNA form, the CDR3 reads TGTGCCAGCAGCTTCCCCCTTGCGCGGATTAACTACGAGCAGTACGTC. The encoded protein is CASSFPLARINYEQYV.

This clonotype was detected a few times. The V gene is TRBV6-1, the J gene TRBJ1-6, with no clear D. Trimming took 6 bases from V and 0 from J, leaving 18 bases between them. This CDR3 contains 18 residues. Germline V gene sequence: CDR1 MNHNS, CDR2 SASEGT. In DNA form, the CDR3 reads TGTGCCAGCAGAAACCCCGCCAGGCAAAGCTCCTATAATTCACCCCTCCACTTT. As protein: CASRNPARQSSYNSPLHF.

This clonotype was counted only a few times. V is TRBV6-6 and J is TRBJ2-7; D may be TRBD1 (5 bases). The CDR3 sequence is 12 residues long. V dropped 5 bases and J dropped 3 bases, with 8 bases sitting between them. The V gene's germline CDR1 is MNHNY and CDR2 SVGAGI (reference sequence). CDR3 sequence reads: CASSADNYEQYV. For the CDR3, the DNA is TGTGCCAGCAGTGCGGACAACTACGAGCAGTACGTC.

This clonotype was counted between two and nine times. The DNA of the CDR3 is TGTGCCAGCAGCCAACCGGGACAGGTTCCCCTGCAGTACGTC. Amino acids: CASSQPGQVPLQYV. This rearrangement joins TRBV7-9 to TRBJ2-7; 8 bases align to TRBD1. From germline, CDR1 is SEHNR and CDR2 FQNEAQ (reference sequence). V shed 5 bases, J shed 9 bases, and the junction held 12 bases outside the gene matches. CDR3 length: 14 amino acids.

This clonotype has just a few counts. The CDR3 DNA reads TGCGCCAGCAGCTTGGGGCACACGTTAGCGTCAGGTACGCAGTATTTT. Its protein is CASSLGHTLASGTQYF. This chain links TRBV5-1 with TRBJ2-3; weak D call: TRBD2 (5 bases). Trimming stripped 0 bases from V and 8 bases from J, with 19 bases between. The CDR3 is made up of 16 amino acids. Germline assignment: CDR1 SGHRS and CDR2 YFSETQ. Full variable domain (missing parts from reference TRBV5-1 and TRBJ2-3): KAGVTQTPRYLIKTRGQQVTLSCSPISGHRSVSWYQQTPGQGLQFLFEYFSETQRNKGNFPGRFSGRQFSNSRSEMNVSTLELGDSALYLCASSLGHTLASGTQYFGPGTRLTVL.

This clonotype was recorded many times. The chain employs TRBV7-2 and TRBJ1-4; D is perhaps TRBD1 (5 bases). The V end lost 0 bases, the J end lost 1 base, and 9 bases lay between the germline ends. This CDR3 comprises 16 residues. From germline, CDR1 is SGHTA and CDR2 FQGNSA. This CDR3 is CASSLAMGVTNEKLFF. CDR3 DNA: TGTGCCAGCAGCTTAGCGATGGGGGTAACTAATGAAAAACTGTTTTTT.

Concerning this clonotype itself: Germline and junction disagree at one end, which may indicate a read error. DNA for the CDR3: TGTGCCAGCAGCGTTACCCCCAGCTCCTACGATGAGCAGTTCTTC. This gives the protein CASSVTPSSYDEQFF. This chain joins TRBV9 and TRBJ2-1; D is unclear. The CDR3 is made up of 15 amino acids. CDR1 and CDR2 from the germline V gene are SGDLS and YYNGEE.

CDR3 nucleotides: TGTGCCAGCAGTAGCGGACAGGCTCATGGCTACACCTTC. Amino acids: CASSSGQAHGYTF. The genes are TRBV2 and TRBJ1-2; 7 nucleotides line up with TRBD1. The length of the CDR3 is 13 residues. CDR1 and CDR2 (germline): SNHLY, FYNNEI. J lost 6 bases, V lost 5 bases, and 6 bases had no gene match.

The table lists this clonotype with a few counts. This rearrangement joins TRBV10-3 to TRBJ1-2; D gene ambiguous. V was pared by 7 bases and J by 6 bases, with 18 bases between. The CDR3 is made up of 14 amino acids. Germline CDR1 is ENHRY and CDR2 is SYGVKD. Here the CDR3 reads CAIILTLLRDGYTF. The CDR3 coding sequence is TGTGCCATCATCCTGACACTGCTAAGAGATGGCTACACCTTC.

The CDR3 nucleotides read TGTGCCAGCAGCACCCCTAGCGGGGGGGTCCTTCGGAATGAGCAGTTCTTC. This sequence encodes CASSTPSGGVLRNEQFF. The chain has TRBV7-2 and TRBJ2-1; 12 nucleotides match TRBD2. Trimming cost V 5 bases and J 7 bases; bases outside gene matches: 12. The CDR3 is 17 residues long. Germline CDR1 SGHTA, CDR2 FQGNSA.

There are a few counts of this clonotype. The chain employs TRBV12-3 or TRBV12-4 and TRBJ1-5; D uncertain. Trimming took off 6 bases at V and 2 bases at J, with 17 bases between the two ends. The CDR3 is made up of 16 amino acids. CDR3 nucleotide sequence: TGTGCCAGCAGACCGGCGGGGAGTAGCGGCAATCAGCCCCAGCATTTT. It specifies CASRPAGSSGNQPQHF.

The chain has TRBV29-1 and TRBJ1-1; no clear D. Per the germline V gene, CDR1 is SQVTM and CDR2 is ANQGSEA. V shed 0 bases and J shed 2 bases, with 16 bases lying between them. The CDR3 runs to 16 residues. This CDR3 is CSVEDLWRESNTEAFF. The CDR3 nucleotides read TGCAGCGTTGAAGATCTTTGGAGAGAGAGTAACACTGAAGCTTTCTTT.

V gene TRBV5-6 combines with J gene TRBJ2-7; D uncertain. CDR3 length equals 13 residues. Germline CDR1 reads SGHDT; CDR2 reads YYEEEE. Trimming shortened V by 0 bases and J by 0 bases, and 4 bases separated the two germline ends. CDR3 DNA: TGTGCCAGCAGCTTGGGCATCTCCTACGAGCAGTACGTC. This gives the protein CASSLGISYEQYV.